Listed here is a single T cell receptor (beta chain). Its antigen is currently unknown. The CDR3 totals 16 residues. J lost 1 base, V lost 5 bases, and 10 bases had no gene match. The V gene's germline CDR1 is SGHNT and CDR2 YENEEA. This specimen belongs to a study of cytomegalovirus exposure and HLA in healthy donors. Whole-study results and caveats: CMV serostatus was the only immune exposure information that was available. Usually a TCR sequence was rare, but some public TCRs were found in many donors.

PCR employed 60 Vbeta and 13 Jbeta primers. Libraries were prepared by immunoSEQ multiplex PCR; TCRdb keeps only in-frame clonotypes and omits some of them. The sample lists 150,000 to 200,000 clones, around four fifths occurring once. Nominal health characterized the donors when sampled, though unrecorded immune exposures were likely. Sequencing was done on a sample of PBMCs. This clonotype was sampled from a female donor in good health and CMV-seronegative. This chain connects TRBV11-3 to TRBJ2-5, with 7 bases matching TRBD1. The CDR3 DNA is TGTGCCAGCAGCCTCCGGACAGGAGGCAGCCAAGAGACCCAGTACTTC. As protein: CASSLRTGGSQETQYF.